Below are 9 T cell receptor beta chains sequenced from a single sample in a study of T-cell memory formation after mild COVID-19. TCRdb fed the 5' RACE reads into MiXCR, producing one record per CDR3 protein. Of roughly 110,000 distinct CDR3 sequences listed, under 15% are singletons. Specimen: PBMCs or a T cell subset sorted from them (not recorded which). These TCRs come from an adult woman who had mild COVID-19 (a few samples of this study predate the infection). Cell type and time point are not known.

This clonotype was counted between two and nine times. As DNA, the CDR3 is TGCAGCGTTATACAGGAGGAAGCTTTCTTT. This translates into CSVIQEEAFF. The chain employs TRBV29-1 and TRBJ1-1; tentative D call: TRBD1 (5 bases). The CDR3 is made up of 10 amino acids. V was trimmed by 5 bases and J by 8 bases, leaving 9 bases between them. Germline V gene lookup returns CDR1 SQVTM and CDR2 ANQGSEA.

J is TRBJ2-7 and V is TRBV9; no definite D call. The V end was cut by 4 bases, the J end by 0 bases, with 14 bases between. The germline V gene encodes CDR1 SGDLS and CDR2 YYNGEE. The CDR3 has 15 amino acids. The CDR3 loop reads CASSPGAGTSYEQYF. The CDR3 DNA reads TGTGCCAGCAGCCCGGGCGCAGGAACCTCCTACGAGCAGTACTTC.

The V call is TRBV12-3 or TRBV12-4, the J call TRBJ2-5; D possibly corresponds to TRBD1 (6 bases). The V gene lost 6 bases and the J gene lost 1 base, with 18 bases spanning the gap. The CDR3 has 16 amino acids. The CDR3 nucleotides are TGTGCCAGCAGCACAGGGCCTGACCTACCCCAAGAGACCCAGTACTTC. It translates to CASSTGPDLPQETQYF.

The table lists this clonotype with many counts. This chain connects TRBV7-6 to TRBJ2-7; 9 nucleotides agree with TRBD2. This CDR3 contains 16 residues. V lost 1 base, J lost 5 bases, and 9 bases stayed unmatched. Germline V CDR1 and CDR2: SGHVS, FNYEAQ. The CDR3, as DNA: TGTGCCAGCAGCTTAGGGGCTAGCGGGACTGCAGACGAGCAGTACTTC. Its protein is CASSLGASGTADEQYF.

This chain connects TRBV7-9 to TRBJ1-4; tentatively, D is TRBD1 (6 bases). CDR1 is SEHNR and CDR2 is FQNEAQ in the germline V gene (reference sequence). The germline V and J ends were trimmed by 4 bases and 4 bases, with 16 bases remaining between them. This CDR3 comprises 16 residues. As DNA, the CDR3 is TGTGCCAGCAGCTCCCTCGGGGGGCCGATTAATGAAAAACTGTTTTTT. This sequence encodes CASSSLGGPINEKLFF.

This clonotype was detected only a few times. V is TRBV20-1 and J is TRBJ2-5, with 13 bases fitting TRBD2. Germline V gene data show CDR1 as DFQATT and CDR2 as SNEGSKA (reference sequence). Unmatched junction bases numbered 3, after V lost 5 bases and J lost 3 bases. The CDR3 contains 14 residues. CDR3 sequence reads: CSASGLAGEETQYF. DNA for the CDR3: TGCAGTGCTTCCGGACTAGCGGGGGAAGAGACCCAGTACTTC.

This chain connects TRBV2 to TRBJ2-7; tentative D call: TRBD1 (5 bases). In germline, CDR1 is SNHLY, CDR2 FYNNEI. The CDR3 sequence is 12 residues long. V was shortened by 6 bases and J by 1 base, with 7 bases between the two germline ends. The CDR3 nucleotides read TGTGCCAGCAGACAGGTTTCCTACGAGCAGTACTTC. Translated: CASRQVSYEQYF.

The CDR3 reads CASSPRDGPYEQYF. CDR3 in DNA: TGTGCCAGCAGCCCCCGGGACGGTCCCTACGAGCAGTACTTC. The V and J genes are TRBV9 and TRBJ2-7; D may match TRBD1 or TRBD2 (5 bases each). Germline V lookup: CDR1 SGDLS, CDR2 YYNGEE. V shed 4 bases and J shed 2 bases, with 13 bases lying between them. The CDR3 has 14 amino acids. The whole variable domain, remainder taken from reference TRBV9 and TRBJ2-7, is DSGVTQTPKHLITATGQRVTLRCSPRSGDLSVYWYQQSLDQGLQFLIQYYNGEERAKGNILERFSAQQFPDLHSELNLSSLELGDSALYFCASSPRDGPYEQYFGPGTRLTVT.

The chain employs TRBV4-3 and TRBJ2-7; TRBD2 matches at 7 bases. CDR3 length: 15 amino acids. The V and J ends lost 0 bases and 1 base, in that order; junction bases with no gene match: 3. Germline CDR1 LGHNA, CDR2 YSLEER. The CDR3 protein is CASSQDRGDSYEQYF. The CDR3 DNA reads TGCGCCAGCAGCCAAGATCGGGGGGATTCCTACGAGCAGTACTTC.